A selection of T cell receptor beta chains follows, all from one sample in a study of blood T cells in healthy people across ages. Each CDR3 protein gets one entry after TCRdb re-called the 5' RACE reads with MiXCR. The sample has over a million distinct CDR3 sequences, 45% seen once. The source material was blood. These receptors all stem from a woman in her fifties or sixties in good health. Both conserved end residues are part of each CDR3. D genes are given only for firm matches. Size values are once, few and many counts, or a class for expanded clones, and some rows have none.

CDR3aa: CASSYWGQSNTEAFF; CDR3nt: TGTGCCAGCAGTTACTGGGGGCAGTCGAACACTGAAGCTTTCTTT; abundance: NA; d_gene: NA; j_gene: TRBJ1-1; v_gene: TRBV6-2/TRBV6-3
CDR3aa: CASRASGSPLEQFF; CDR3nt: TGTGCCAGCAGGGCTAGCGGGAGCCCACTTGAGCAGTTCTTC; abundance: few; d_gene: TRBD2; j_gene: TRBJ2-1; v_gene: TRBV12-3/TRBV12-4
CDR3aa: CASSLEAAGVHNEQFF; CDR3nt: TGTGCCAGCAGCTTAGAGGCAGCGGGGGTCCACAATGAGCAGTTCTTC; abundance: NA; d_gene: TRBD2; j_gene: TRBJ2-1; v_gene: TRBV11-1
CDR3aa: CASSQPPGQLNTEAFF; CDR3nt: TGTGCCAGCAGTCAACCGCCGGGACAGCTGAACACTGAAGCTTTCTTT; abundance: NA; d_gene: TRBD1; j_gene: TRBJ1-1; v_gene: TRBV6-1
CDR3aa: CASSSTDRGPYEQYF; CDR3nt: TGTGCCAGCAGTTCTACTGACAGGGGGCCCTACGAGCAGTACTTC; abundance: few; d_gene: TRBD1; j_gene: TRBJ2-7; v_gene: TRBV6-5
CDR3aa: CASSHFNQPQHF; CDR3nt: TGTGCCAGCTCACACTTCAATCAGCCCCAGCATTTT; abundance: NA; d_gene: NA; j_gene: TRBJ1-5; v_gene: TRBV18
CDR3aa: CSVEAGVAHEQYF; CDR3nt: TGCAGCGTTGAGGCAGGGGTCGCCCACGAGCAGTACTTC; abundance: few; d_gene: NA; j_gene: TRBJ2-7; v_gene: TRBV29-1
CDR3aa: CASSLTRASGSNWDARYF; CDR3nt: TGTGCCAGCAGCTTAACTCGAGCTAGCGGGAGTAACTGGGATGCGCGGTATTTT; abundance: NA; d_gene: TRBD2; j_gene: TRBJ2-3; v_gene: TRBV7-2
CDR3aa: CASSLFRAKIGQVSYEQYF; CDR3nt: TGTGCCAGCAGCTTATTTCGGGCCAAGATAGGACAGGTCTCCTACGAGCAGTACTTC; abundance: few; d_gene: TRBD1; j_gene: TRBJ2-7; v_gene: TRBV11-2
CDR3aa: CSVILQGEAFF; CDR3nt: TGCAGCGTTATTCTACAGGGTGAAGCTTTCTTT; abundance: NA; d_gene: NA; j_gene: TRBJ1-1; v_gene: TRBV29-1
CDR3aa: CASSPAGTENKETQYF; CDR3nt: TGTGCCAGCAGCCCCGCCGGGACAGAAAATAAAGAGACCCAGTACTTC; abundance: few; d_gene: TRBD1; j_gene: TRBJ2-5; v_gene: TRBV27
CDR3aa: CSARGGVRQGSYEQYF; CDR3nt: TGCAGTGCTAGAGGTGGGGTCAGACAGGGTAGCTACGAGCAGTACTTC; abundance: NA; d_gene: TRBD1; j_gene: TRBJ2-7; v_gene: TRBV20-1
CDR3aa: CSVSPSGKNEQFF; CDR3nt: TGCAGTGTTAGCCCTAGCGGGAAGAATGAGCAGTTCTTC; abundance: NA; d_gene: TRBD2; j_gene: TRBJ2-1; v_gene: TRBV20-1
CDR3aa: CASGRAGGRSEQYF; CDR3nt: TGTGCCAGCGGCCGTGCAGGGGGGAGATCCGAGCAGTACTTC; abundance: NA; d_gene: NA; j_gene: TRBJ2-7; v_gene: TRBV27
CDR3aa: CNVDGTGNGYTF; CDR3nt: TGCAACGTTGACGGGACAGGGAATGGCTACACCTTC; abundance: NA; d_gene: TRBD1; j_gene: TRBJ1-2; v_gene: TRBV29-1
CDR3aa: CAWSPGGETQYF; CDR3nt: TGTGCCTGGAGTCCTGGGGGAGAGACCCAGTACTTC; abundance: NA; d_gene: NA; j_gene: TRBJ2-5; v_gene: TRBV30
CDR3aa: CATSDLQIGGGASDTQYF; CDR3nt: TGTGCCACCAGTGATTTGCAAATCGGAGGGGGCGCCTCAGATACGCAGTATTTT; abundance: NA; d_gene: NA; j_gene: TRBJ2-3; v_gene: TRBV24-1
CDR3aa: CASSSNELAGGGNEQFF; CDR3nt: TGTGCCAGCAGCTCTAACGAACTAGCGGGGGGAGGCAATGAGCAGTTCTTC; abundance: NA; d_gene: TRBD2; j_gene: TRBJ2-1; v_gene: TRBV11-2
CDR3aa: CASSPLPGQGKLAKNIQYF; CDR3nt: TGTGCCAGCAGTCCTCTTCCGGGACAGGGTAAATTGGCCAAAAACATTCAGTACTTC; abundance: NA; d_gene: TRBD1; j_gene: TRBJ2-4; v_gene: TRBV6-1
CDR3aa: CSAPPGQGLAYEQYF; CDR3nt: TGCAGTGCTCCCCCCGGACAGGGTTTGGCCTACGAGCAGTACTTC; abundance: NA; d_gene: TRBD1; j_gene: TRBJ2-7; v_gene: TRBV20-1
CDR3aa: CASSRRGTSGYNEQFF; CDR3nt: TGTGCCAGCAGCCGGCGTGGGACTAGCGGGTACAATGAGCAGTTCTTC; abundance: NA; d_gene: TRBD2; j_gene: TRBJ2-1; v_gene: TRBV12-3/TRBV12-4
CDR3aa: CASSFQGGGGYNEQFF; CDR3nt: TGTGCCAGCAGTTTCCAGGGAGGGGGGGGCTACAATGAGCAGTTCTTC; abundance: NA; d_gene: NA; j_gene: TRBJ2-1; v_gene: TRBV27
CDR3aa: CTSSLSSGRWCEQFF; CDR3nt: TGTACCAGCAGCTTATCTAGCGGGAGGTGGTGTGAGCAGTTCTTC; abundance: NA; d_gene: TRBD2; j_gene: TRBJ2-1; v_gene: TRBV7-9
CDR3aa: CASSLWSQGYNSPLHF; CDR3nt: TGTGCCAGCAGTTTATGGTCCCAGGGTTATAATTCACCCCTCCACTTT; abundance: few; d_gene: NA; j_gene: TRBJ1-6; v_gene: TRBV28
CDR3aa: CASSSPSFGRSAKLYEQYF; CDR3nt: TGTGCCAGCAGTTCCCCTAGTTTCGGGAGGTCAGCTAAACTCTACGAGCAGTACTTC; abundance: NA; d_gene: TRBD2; j_gene: TRBJ2-7; v_gene: TRBV28
CDR3aa: CASSVDTNNEQFF; CDR3nt: TGTGCCAGCAGCGTAGACACAAACAATGAGCAGTTCTTC; abundance: NA; d_gene: NA; j_gene: TRBJ2-1; v_gene: TRBV9
CDR3aa: CASSPPGEDEKLFF; CDR3nt: TGTGCCAGTAGCCCCCCCGGGGAGGATGAAAAACTGTTTTTT; abundance: NA; d_gene: NA; j_gene: TRBJ1-4; v_gene: TRBV19
CDR3aa: CASSFSTSHNEQFF; CDR3nt: TGTGCCAGCAGCTTCTCTACCTCCCACAATGAGCAGTTCTTC; abundance: NA; d_gene: NA; j_gene: TRBJ2-1; v_gene: TRBV28
CDR3aa: CSVGATGSYEQYF; CDR3nt: TGCAGCGTCGGCGCGACAGGTTCCTACGAGCAGTACTTC; abundance: few; d_gene: NA; j_gene: TRBJ2-7; v_gene: TRBV29-1
CDR3aa: CACSQNIGNEQYF; CDR3nt: TGTGCCTGCAGCCAAAATATCGGAAACGAGCAGTACTTC; abundance: NA; d_gene: NA; j_gene: TRBJ2-7; v_gene: TRBV3-1
CDR3aa: CATSGVEGLGEKLFF; CDR3nt: TGTGCCACCAGCGGTGTCGAGGGGTTGGGTGAAAAACTGTTTTTT; abundance: few; d_gene: NA; j_gene: TRBJ1-4; v_gene: TRBV15
CDR3aa: CASSLGWGSGSTTYQPQHF; CDR3nt: TGTGCCAGCAGTTTGGGTTGGGGCAGTGGATCGACAACCTATCAGCCCCAGCATTTT; abundance: NA; d_gene: NA; j_gene: TRBJ1-5; v_gene: TRBV12-3/TRBV12-4
CDR3aa: CASSQTGTSGGSDNEQYF; CDR3nt: TGCGCCAGCAGCCAAACCGGGACTAGCGGGGGCTCCGACAATGAGCAGTACTTC; abundance: NA; d_gene: TRBD2; j_gene: TRBJ2-5; v_gene: TRBV4-1
CDR3aa: CASSPMVTDTQYF; CDR3nt: TGCGCCAGCAGCCCCATGGTGACAGATACGCAGTATTTT; abundance: NA; d_gene: NA; j_gene: TRBJ2-3; v_gene: TRBV5-1
CDR3aa: CASSQAPGLAGYTGELFF; CDR3nt: TGTGCCAGCAGCCAGGCGCCGGGACTAGCGGGATATACCGGGGAGCTGTTTTTT; abundance: few; d_gene: TRBD2; j_gene: TRBJ2-2; v_gene: TRBV4-2
CDR3aa: CASSSRVADTQYF; CDR3nt: TGTGCCAGCAGTTCGAGGGTGGCAGATACGCAGTATTTT; abundance: many; d_gene: NA; j_gene: TRBJ2-3; v_gene: TRBV28
CDR3aa: CSARDPQRGSSYNEQFF; CDR3nt: TGCAGTGCTAGAGATCCTCAGCGGGGAAGCTCCTACAATGAGCAGTTCTTC; abundance: NA; d_gene: TRBD2; j_gene: TRBJ2-1; v_gene: TRBV20-1
CDR3aa: CSASGSGLAGVQQYF; CDR3nt: TGCAGTGCTAGTGGTAGCGGACTAGCGGGAGTGCAGCAGTACTTC; abundance: once; d_gene: TRBD2; j_gene: TRBJ2-7; v_gene: TRBV20-1
CDR3aa: CASSGTGKSSLEQYF; CDR3nt: TGTGCCAGCAGCGGTACAGGGAAAAGCTCCTTAGAGCAGTACTTC; abundance: few; d_gene: NA; j_gene: TRBJ2-7; v_gene: TRBV6-1
CDR3aa: CASGRIGTGNQPQHF; CDR3nt: TGTGCTAGTGGTCGAATCGGGACAGGCAATCAGCCCCAGCATTTT; abundance: NA; d_gene: TRBD1; j_gene: TRBJ1-5; v_gene: TRBV12-5
CDR3aa: CSAQGAREETQYF; CDR3nt: TGCAGTGCCCAGGGGGCGCGAGAGGAGACCCAGTACTTC; abundance: NA; d_gene: TRBD1; j_gene: TRBJ2-5; v_gene: TRBV20-1
CDR3aa: CSARDHPPGTDTQYF; CDR3nt: TGCAGCGCTAGAGATCATCCGCCTGGCACAGATACGCAGTATTTT; abundance: NA; d_gene: NA; j_gene: TRBJ2-3; v_gene: TRBV20-1
CDR3aa: CASRNSNQPQHF; CDR3nt: TGTGCCAGCAGAAATAGCAATCAGCCCCAGCATTTT; abundance: NA; d_gene: NA; j_gene: TRBJ1-5; v_gene: TRBV27
CDR3aa: CASSFRLAGAVDEQFF; CDR3nt: TGCGCCAGCAGCTTCCGACTAGCGGGAGCTGTCGATGAGCAGTTCTTC; abundance: NA; d_gene: TRBD2; j_gene: TRBJ2-1; v_gene: TRBV5-1
CDR3aa: CACSFRQGDSNQPQHF; CDR3nt: TGTGCCTGCAGTTTCAGACAGGGGGATAGCAATCAGCCCCAGCATTTT; abundance: NA; d_gene: TRBD1; j_gene: TRBJ1-5; v_gene: TRBV27
CDR3aa: CSAPSGREHEWTQYF; CDR3nt: TGCAGTGCTCCTTCCGGACGGGAGCATGAGTGGACCCAGTACTTC; abundance: few; d_gene: NA; j_gene: TRBJ2-5; v_gene: TRBV20-1
CDR3aa: CASSAGTHSYEQYF; CDR3nt: TGTGCCAGCAGCGCCGGGACCCACTCCTACGAGCAGTACTTC; abundance: NA; d_gene: NA; j_gene: TRBJ2-7; v_gene: TRBV7-9
CDR3aa: CASSRTRDRLYGYTF; CDR3nt: TGTGCCAGCAGCAGAACCCGGGACAGGCTCTATGGCTACACCTTC; abundance: NA; d_gene: TRBD1; j_gene: TRBJ1-2; v_gene: TRBV3-1
CDR3aa: CSVVGLAGRSYNEQFF; CDR3nt: TGCAGCGTTGTCGGACTAGCGGGACGCTCCTACAATGAGCAGTTCTTC; abundance: NA; d_gene: TRBD2; j_gene: TRBJ2-1; v_gene: TRBV29-1
CDR3aa: CSVEGTGSYNEQFF; CDR3nt: TGCAGCGTGGAGGGAACGGGCTCCTACAATGAGCAGTTCTTC; abundance: NA; d_gene: NA; j_gene: TRBJ2-1; v_gene: TRBV29-1